The 32 T cell receptor beta chains below were found in one sample sequenced in a study of T cell responses to AZD1222 COVID-19 vaccine. Sequencing was performed with immunoSEQ multiplex PCR; in TCRdb, only in-frame clones are kept and a portion is missing. The sample lists about 200,000 clones, roughly 94% seen once, with 1.7% in the top ten. Material: peripheral blood, obtained 28 days after the second dose of the MenACWY control vaccine. These receptors all stem from an adult who received the MenACWY meningococcal vaccine as a control.

The CDR3 sequence: CASSLRSFNEKLFF. The CDR3 coding sequence is TGTGCCAGCAGCTTGCGGTCCTTCAATGAAAAACTGTTTTTT. The J gene is TRBJ1-4, the V gene TRBV5-6; no reliable D call. CDR1 is SGHDT and CDR2 is YYEEEE in the germline V gene. V dropped 1 base and J dropped 5 bases, with 9 bases sitting between them. This CDR3 has 14 residues.

This clone came up once. The chain links TRBV12-3 or TRBV12-4 to TRBJ2-1; no reliable D call. V was pared by 5 bases and J by 0 bases, with 5 bases between. This CDR3 is 13 amino acids long. CDR3 amino acids: CASSGYSYNEQFF. The CDR3 DNA sequence: TGTGCCAGCAGTGGTTACTCCTACAATGAGCAGTTCTTC.

V and J are TRBV29-1 and TRBJ1-2; possible D gene TRBD1, 5 bases. The CDR3 consists of 13 residues. Trimming removed 5 bases at V and 8 bases at J, with 18 bases between. Germline V gene data show CDR1 as SQVTM and CDR2 as ANQGSEA. The CDR3 spells CSVPPAGAKGYTF. The CDR3, as DNA: TGCAGCGTTCCCCCTGCTGGGGCAAAAGGCTACACCTTC.

This clone came up once. The J gene is TRBJ2-1, the V gene TRBV18; the D is unclear. The germline gives CDR1 KGHSH, CDR2 LQKENI. This CDR3 is 16 amino acids long. V was cut by 1 base and J by 10 bases, with 20 bases left in between. The CDR3 protein is CASSPRLEFGIGEQFF. The DNA of the CDR3 is TGTGCCAGCTCACCACGGCTGGAGTTTGGGATTGGGGAGCAGTTCTTC.

The rearrangement uses TRBV14 and TRBJ2-1; TRBD2 agrees at 8 bases. This CDR3 has 14 residues. Trimming cost V 3 bases and J 9 bases; bases outside gene matches: 7. Germline lookup yields CDR1 SGHDN and CDR2 FVKESK. Written as DNA, the CDR3 is TGTGCCAGCAGCCAGTCGGGACTAGTACGTGAGCAGTTCTTC. Its protein product is CASSQSGLVREQFF.

The chain joins TRBV5-4 to TRBJ2-3; 13 nucleotides line up with TRBD2. J lost 6 bases, V lost 4 bases, and 8 bases had no gene match. This CDR3 spans 16 amino acids. Germline assignment: CDR1 SGHNT and CDR2 YYREEE (reference sequence). The CDR3 sequence: CASSVTSGRALDTQYF. CDR3 coding DNA: TGTGCCAGCAGCGTAACTAGCGGGAGGGCTCTGGATACGCAGTATTTT.

This rearrangement joins TRBV28 to TRBJ1-3; the D gene is possibly TRBD1 (6 bases). V lost 5 bases to trimming and J lost 2 bases, with 13 bases between them. The CDR3 totals 15 residues. CDR1 and CDR2 (germline): MDHEN, SYDVKM. The CDR3 loop is CASSLLGTPGNTIYF. In DNA, the CDR3 is TGTGCCAGCAGTCTCCTGGGGACACCTGGAAACACCATATATTTT.

The chain carries TRBV20-1 and TRBJ2-1; 9 bases agree with TRBD2. V trimming: 3 bases; J trimming: 3 bases; junction bases outside the gene matches: 6. Germline CDR1 and CDR2: DFQATT and SNEGSKA (reference sequence). The CDR3 has 15 amino acids. CDR3 bases: TGCAGTGCTAGTCCTATAGCGGGAGTCTACAATGAGCAGTTCTTC. Protein sequence: CSASPIAGVYNEQFF.

CDR3 protein: CASSQNLAGMRGANVLTF. The CDR3 DNA is TGTGCCAGCAGCCAAAACCTAGCGGGAATGCGAGGGGCCAACGTCCTGACTTTC. The V and J genes are TRBV14 and TRBJ2-6; 9 bases align to TRBD2. Germline-derived CDR1 and CDR2 are SGHDN and FVKESK. Germline trimming cut 2 bases from V and 4 bases from J; bases unmatched to any gene: 9. This CDR3 spans 18 amino acids.

The gene calls are TRBV5-1 and TRBJ1-1, with TRBD1 matching 7 bases. The CDR3 is 13 residues long. In germline, CDR1 is SGHRS, CDR2 YFSETQ. Germline trimming cut 3 bases from V and 7 bases from J; bases unmatched to any gene: 6. The CDR3 nucleotides are TGCGCCAGCAGCTCCGTCGACAGGGTTGAAGCTTTCTTT. Protein: CASSSVDRVEAFF.

The chain joins TRBV6-5 to TRBJ2-2; 7 bases are a match to TRBD2. J was trimmed by 2 bases and V by 10 bases; bases with no gene match: 10. The CDR3 runs 15 residues. CDR1 and CDR2 from the germline V gene are MNHEY and SVGAGI. CDR3 in DNA: TGTGCCACCAGAGAGCGGGGCTCAAACACCGGGGAGCTGTTTTTT. It encodes CATRERGSNTGELFF.

The J gene is TRBJ2-3, the V gene TRBV27; 12 nucleotides agree with TRBD2. The V gene end was trimmed by 5 bases and the J gene end by 10 bases; junction bases not matched to a gene: 16. The CDR3 runs to 17 residues. CDR1 is MNHEY, CDR2 SMNVEV, per germline (reference sequence). The CDR3 here is CASSPPRGLAGGQAQYF. The DNA of the CDR3 is TGTGCCAGCAGTCCGCCACGTGGGCTAGCGGGGGGGCAGGCGCAGTATTTT.

The rearrangement uses TRBV2 and TRBJ2-1, with 7 bases lining up with TRBD1. Trimming cost V 4 bases and J 1 base; bases outside gene matches: 1. Germline lookup yields CDR1 SNHLY and CDR2 FYNNEI. CDR3 length: 14 residues. The CDR3 DNA follows: TGTGCCAGCAGTGGGGACAGATCCTACAATGAGCAGTTCTTC. Encoded protein: CASSGDRSYNEQFF. Drawing the rest from reference TRBV2 and TRBJ2-1, the complete variable domain is EPEVTQTPSHQVTQMGQEVILRCVPISNHLYFYWYRQILGQKVEFLVSFYNNEISEKSEIFDDQFSVERPDGSNFTLKIRSTKLEDSAMYFCASSGDRSYNEQFFGPGTRLTVL.

The genes are TRBV28 and TRBJ2-3, with TRBD2 matching over 10 bases. This CDR3 is 16 amino acids long. The germline CDR1 and CDR2 sequences are MDHEN and SYDVKM. Trimming removed 3 bases from V and 5 bases from J; junction bases left unmatched: 8. CDR3 amino acids: CASSFYSGGLGDTQYF. The CDR3 DNA reads as TGTGCCAGCAGTTTCTATAGCGGGGGGCTCGGAGATACGCAGTATTTT.

The V gene is TRBV6-5, the J gene TRBJ2-1; maybe TRBD2 (6 bases). V was clipped by 0 bases and J by 5 bases, with 14 bases between them. CDR1 and CDR2 from the germline V gene are MNHEY and SVGAGI. This CDR3 is 16 amino acids long. The CDR3: CASSYSKASEHNEQFF. In DNA, the CDR3 is TGTGCCAGCAGTTACTCGAAGGCTAGCGAACACAATGAGCAGTTCTTC.

This clone appeared once. The V call is TRBV28, the J call TRBJ1-2; D gene uncertain. Germline V lookup: CDR1 MDHEN, CDR2 SYDVKM. V shed 6 bases and J shed 7 bases, with 12 bases lying between them. The CDR3 has 12 amino acids. The DNA for the CDR3 is TGTGCCAGCAGCGCTACATCCTTTGGCTACACCTTC. The encoded protein is CASSATSFGYTF.

The chain uses TRBV18 and TRBJ2-7; D remains unclear. The germline V gene has CDR1 KGHSH and CDR2 LQKENI. The CDR3 totals 13 residues. V was cut by 2 bases and J by 5 bases, with 10 bases left in between. The CDR3 nucleotides are TGTGCCAGCTCACCAAATCGGCAGGACGAGCAGTACTTC. Translation gives CASSPNRQDEQYF.

The chain uses TRBV7-9 and TRBJ1-6; D is possibly TRBD1 (6 bases). Trimming removed 5 bases at V and 7 bases at J, with 9 bases between. Germline V gene lookup returns CDR1 SEHNR and CDR2 FQNEAQ (reference sequence). This CDR3 comprises 13 residues. The CDR3 nucleotides read TGTGCCAGCAGCCGGACAGACAATTCACCCCTCCACTTT. It yields the protein CASSRTDNSPLHF.

V gene TRBV14 combines with J gene TRBJ2-5; 10 bases are shared with TRBD1. The trim removed 1 base at V and 4 bases at J, leaving 3 bases unmatched. This CDR3 contains 15 residues. Germline-derived CDR1 and CDR2 are SGHDN and FVKESK. The CDR3 region has the DNA TGTGCCAGCAGCCAAGTTGGGACAGGGGTAGAGACCCAGTACTTC. As protein: CASSQVGTGVETQYF.

This chain links TRBV6-2 or TRBV6-3 with TRBJ2-6; D is tentatively TRBD1 or TRBD2 (6 bases each). V lost 4 bases, J lost 2 bases, and 9 bases lay in between. This CDR3 has 15 amino acids. Germline loops: CDR1 MNHEY, CDR2 SVGEGT. In DNA, the CDR3 is TGTGCCAGCAGTTCGAGGGGGGCTGGGGCCAACGTCCTGACTTTC. Protein sequence: CASSSRGAGANVLTF.

This sequence joins TRBV7-9 and TRBJ2-1; tentative D call: TRBD2 (6 bases). This CDR3 is 14 amino acids long. The germline V and J ends were trimmed by 2 bases and 7 bases, with 12 bases remaining between them. Looked up from germline, CDR1 is SEHNR and CDR2 is FQNEAQ (reference sequence). CDR3 loop: CASSLSSGVNEQFF. The CDR3 DNA sequence: TGTGCCAGCAGCTTAAGTTCGGGAGTAAATGAGCAGTTCTTC.

The chain joins TRBV10-3 to TRBJ2-6; 7 bases align to TRBD2. The CDR3 length is 16 residues. Germline loops: CDR1 ENHRY, CDR2 SYGVKD. Trimming took 3 bases from V and 4 from J; bases not matched to a gene: 6. CDR3 residues: CAISEAGTSGANVLTF. The CDR3 coding sequence is TGTGCCATCAGTGAAGCGGGAACCTCCGGGGCCAACGTCCTGACTTTC.

The chain carries TRBV5-1 and TRBJ1-2, with D possibly TRBD1 on 5 matching bases. The V gene's germline CDR1 is SGHRS and CDR2 YFSETQ. Trimming pared 0 bases from V and 4 bases from J, leaving 10 bases between. The CDR3 spans 14 residues. CDR3 sequence (DNA): TGCGCCAGCAGCTTGGGGCAGGGTCTCTATGGCTACACCTTC. Its translation is CASSLGQGLYGYTF. The variable domain in full, with the rest retrieved from reference TRBV5-1 and TRBJ1-2, is KAGVTQTPRYLIKTRGQQVTLSCSPISGHRSVSWYQQTPGQGLQFLFEYFSETQRNKGNFPGRFSGRQFSNSRSEMNVSTLELGDSALYLCASSLGQGLYGYTFGSGTRLTVV.

The gene calls are TRBV4-1 and TRBJ1-5; 9 bases match TRBD1. J was trimmed by 4 bases and V by 0 bases; bases with no gene match: 4. This CDR3 region has 16 residues. Germline lookup yields CDR1 MGHRA and CDR2 YSYEKL. This CDR3 reads CASSQEGTGLNQPQHF. The CDR3, as DNA: TGCGCCAGCAGCCAAGAAGGGACAGGGCTTAATCAGCCCCAGCATTTT.

This clone appeared a single time. The rearrangement uses TRBV29-1 and TRBJ1-2, with TRBD1 matching 9 bases. The CDR3 length is 13 residues. The ends lost 7 bases at V and 0 bases at J; junction bases unmatched: 3. The V gene's germline CDR1 is SQVTM and CDR2 ANQGSEA. Written as DNA, the CDR3 is TGCAGCGCTTGGACAGGGGCTAACTATGGCTACACCTTC. Encoded protein: CSAWTGANYGYTF.

The chain employs TRBV2 and TRBJ1-2; the D gene is possibly TRBD1 (5 bases). Deletions cut 2 bases from V and 6 bases from J, with 16 bases between. The germline CDR1 and CDR2 sequences are SNHLY and FYNNEI. This CDR3 is built from 15 residues. The CDR3 here is CASSEIRQSLDGYTF. CDR3 nucleotides: TGTGCCAGCAGTGAAATCCGACAGAGCTTGGATGGCTACACCTTC.

This clone showed up just once. The V gene is TRBV28, the J gene TRBJ2-3; 15 bases map to TRBD2. The CDR3 consists of 18 residues. Germline trimming cut 5 bases from V and 2 bases from J; bases unmatched to any gene: 8. CDR1 MDHEN and CDR2 SYDVKM come from the germline V gene. Written as DNA, the CDR3 is TGTGCCAGCAGTCTGGGACTAGCGGGAGGTCGGGACACAGATACGCAGTATTTT. Translating gives CASSLGLAGGRDTDTQYF.

The gene calls are TRBV10-3 and TRBJ1-4; unclear D gene. The germline gives CDR1 ENHRY, CDR2 SYGVKD. V lost 4 bases, J lost 8 bases, and 11 bases lay in between. This CDR3 has 13 amino acids. In nucleotides, the CDR3 is TGTGCCATCAGTGCGGAGCCTTCCGAAAAACTGTTTTTT. Encoded protein: CAISAEPSEKLFF.

This clone was seen a single time. This chain uses TRBV18 with TRBJ1-4; D possibly corresponds to TRBD1 (6 bases). Trimming left V 2 bases short and J 8 bases short, with 6 bases between. The germline V gene encodes CDR1 KGHSH and CDR2 LQKENI. This CDR3 spans 12 amino acids. The CDR3 DNA is TGTGCCAGCTCACCAGACAGGGAAAAACTGTTTTTT. It specifies CASSPDREKLFF. Complete variable domain (other parts from reference TRBV18 and TRBJ1-4): NAGVMQNPRHLVRRRGQEARLRCSPMKGHSHVYWYRQLPEEGLKFMVYLQKENIIDESGMPKERFSAEFPKEGPSILRIQQVVRGDSAAYFCASSPDREKLFFGSGTQLSVL.

The chain joins TRBV5-1 to TRBJ2-3; 7 nucleotides match TRBD1. CDR1 is SGHRS and CDR2 is YFSETQ in the germline V gene. V gave up 0 bases and J gave up 1 base; unmatched junction bases: 5. There are 16 residues in the CDR3. Written as DNA, the CDR3 is TGCGCCAGCAGCTTGGAAGATCAGGGGGGCACAGATACGCAGTATTTT. Amino acid sequence: CASSLEDQGGTDTQYF. Full variable domain (missing parts from reference TRBV5-1 and TRBJ2-3): KAGVTQTPRYLIKTRGQQVTLSCSPISGHRSVSWYQQTPGQGLQFLFEYFSETQRNKGNFPGRFSGRQFSNSRSEMNVSTLELGDSALYLCASSLEDQGGTDTQYFGPGTRLTVL.

The chain uses TRBV30 and TRBJ2-5, with D possibly being TRBD1 (5 bases). The germline V gene encodes CDR1 GTSNPN and CDR2 SVGIG (reference sequence). This CDR3 spans 13 amino acids. Trimming removed 5 bases from V and 4 bases from J, with 14 bases in between. CDR3 DNA: TGTGCCTGGGGCACAAGGGGTCCAGAGACCCAGTACTTC. Protein: CAWGTRGPETQYF.

V usage is TRBV28 and J usage is TRBJ1-2; 9 nucleotides line up with TRBD1. V was pared by 5 bases and J by 7 bases, with 11 bases of the junction left unmatched. The germline V gene encodes CDR1 MDHEN and CDR2 SYDVKM. This CDR3 comprises 15 residues. As DNA, the CDR3 is TGTGCCAGCAGTCTGCAATGGACAGGGGCCGGTGGCTACACCTTC. Amino acids: CASSLQWTGAGGYTF.